These 17 T cell receptor beta chains were sequenced from one sample in a study of blood T cell repertoires in COVID-19. Clones were read by immunoSEQ multiplex PCR, and TCRdb kept only the in-frame ones, dropping some. Found here are approximately 140,000 clones, 70% to 90% of them singletons; the top ten hold roughly 8.7%. The sample was peripheral blood. All receptors come from a woman aged 55-69 years with acute or convalescent COVID-19.

In this sample, this clone turned up once. The rearrangement links TRBV11-3 to TRBJ2-7; tentative D call: TRBD2 (6 bases). The CDR3 totals 16 residues. Trimming cost V 0 bases and J 1 base, with 13 bases left between them. Germline V gene lookup returns CDR1 SGHNT and CDR2 YENEEA. The CDR3 loop is CASSLDRAGGSYEQYF. The DNA of the CDR3 is TGTGCCAGCAGCTTAGATCGGGCCGGGGGTTCCTACGAGCAGTACTTC.

Comments on this clone: Other DNA sequences of this sample code for an identical CDR3. CDR3 protein: CATSDFWASGGSDTQYF. CDR3 nucleotide sequence: TGTGCCACCAGTGATTTCTGGGCTAGCGGGGGATCAGATACGCAGTATTTT. The chain uses TRBV24-1 and TRBJ2-3; 10 positions match TRBD2. CDR3 length equals 17 residues. Germline V gene data show CDR1 as KGHDR and CDR2 as SFDVKD. V lost 1 base and J lost 4; bases outside the gene matches: 7.

The chain employs TRBV15 and TRBJ2-5, with TRBD1 as a possible D gene (5 bases). Germline CDR1 is LNHNV and CDR2 is YYDKDF (reference sequence). The length of the CDR3 is 14 residues. The V gene lost 0 bases and the J gene lost 4 bases, with 9 bases spanning the gap. CDR3 nucleotide sequence: TGTGCCACCAGCAGAGATAGGGGCTTAGAGACCCAGTACTTC. Translation gives CATSRDRGLETQYF.

This clone was picked up many times. The rearrangement uses TRBV12-3 or TRBV12-4 and TRBJ1-5; TRBD1 might be the D (6 bases). The CDR3 extends over 13 amino acids. V was clipped by 5 bases and J by 6 bases, with 11 bases between them. The CDR3 DNA is TGTGCCAGCAGTCCGACAGGCCTTCAGCCCCAGCATTTT. It translates to CASSPTGLQPQHF.

The chain couples TRBV11-2 to TRBJ2-7, with 10 bases aligning to TRBD1. The CDR3 totals 15 residues. V lost 5 bases, J lost 1 base, and 5 bases stayed unmatched. In germline, CDR1 is SGHAT, CDR2 FQNNGV. Here the CDR3 DNA reads TGTGCCAGCAGCGACGACAGGGGGCCTTCCTACGAGCAGTACTTC. It specifies CASSDDRGPSYEQYF.

The chain has TRBV5-6 and TRBJ2-2, with 12 bases aligning to TRBD2. The CDR3 spans 16 residues. CDR1 and CDR2 (germline): SGHDT, YYEEEE. V lost 4 bases and J lost 4; bases outside the gene matches: 5. The CDR3 reads CASSRPGLAGTGELFF. DNA for the CDR3: TGTGCCAGCAGCCGACCGGGACTAGCGGGCACCGGGGAGCTGTTTTTT.

V is TRBV7-8 and J is TRBJ2-7; a possible D gene is TRBD2 (6 bases). This CDR3 comprises 16 residues. Trimming stripped 5 bases from V and 4 bases from J, with 21 bases between. From germline, CDR1 is SGHVS and CDR2 FQNEAQ. For the CDR3, the DNA is TGTGCCAGCAGCCCGATCGGGACTCCGGCCCCTTACGAGCAGTACTTC. Translation gives CASSPIGTPAPYEQYF.

The CDR3 here is CASSSGGLTEAFF. As DNA, the CDR3 is TGTGCCAGCAGTTCCGGTGGTCTCACTGAAGCTTTCTTT. The chain recombines TRBV28 with TRBJ1-1; no firm D call. Per germline, CDR1 MDHEN and CDR2 SYDVKM. V was clipped by 4 bases and J by 4 bases, with 10 bases between them. The CDR3 has 13 amino acids.

V gene TRBV6-2 or TRBV6-3 combines with J gene TRBJ2-1, with 10 bases fitting TRBD2. J was trimmed by 0 bases and V by 2 bases; bases with no gene match: 7. This CDR3 is built from 18 residues. The germline V gene encodes CDR1 MNHEY and CDR2 SVGEGT. The CDR3 bases are TGTGCCAGCAGTTACGGAACTAGCGGGGTGACCTCCTACAATGAGCAGTTCTTC. Residues: CASSYGTSGVTSYNEQFF.

The genes are TRBV5-1 and TRBJ2-1; 7 bases line up with TRBD1. Germline V gene data show CDR1 as SGHRS and CDR2 as YFSETQ. With 3 bases clipped from V and 5 bases from J, the junction kept 11 bases outside the gene matches. The CDR3 covers 16 residues. CDR3: CASSSTQGLGNNEQFF. CDR3 nucleotide sequence: TGCGCCAGCAGCTCAACACAGGGGTTGGGAAACAATGAGCAGTTCTTC.

J is TRBJ1-3 and V is TRBV9, with D maybe TRBD1 (6 bases). Trimming pared 2 bases from V and 0 bases from J, leaving 12 bases between. The CDR3 spans 16 residues. Germline-derived CDR1 and CDR2 are SGDLS and YYNGEE. The DNA of the CDR3 is TGTGCCAGCAGCGTCGGACAGCTCCGCTCTGGAAACACCATATATTTT. Its protein product is CASSVGQLRSGNTIYF.

V usage is TRBV2 and J usage is TRBJ1-2; 11 positions match TRBD1. V lost 6 bases and J lost 7; bases outside the gene matches: 7. Germline CDR1 and CDR2: SNHLY and FYNNEI. This CDR3 spans 14 amino acids. The CDR3 DNA is TGTGCCAGCAGCCCCGGGACAGGGGGGCGTGGCTACACCTTC. Translated: CASSPGTGGRGYTF. The whole variable domain, remainder taken from reference TRBV2 and TRBJ1-2, is EPEVTQTPSHQVTQMGQEVILRCVPISNHLYFYWYRQILGQKVEFLVSFYNNEISEKSEIFDDQFSVERPDGSNFTLKIRSTKLEDSAMYFCASSPGTGGRGYTFGSGTRLTVV.

J is TRBJ2-3 and V is TRBV6-5; TRBD2 agrees at 12 bases. Germline assignment: CDR1 MNHEY and CDR2 SVGAGI. The CDR3 extends over 15 amino acids. V was pared by 6 bases and J by 4 bases, with 5 bases of the junction left unmatched. CDR3 sequence: CASRLTSGGPDTQYF. As DNA, the CDR3 is TGTGCCAGCAGGCTGACTAGCGGGGGCCCAGATACGCAGTATTTT.

The rearrangement uses TRBV18 and TRBJ2-1; 7 nucleotides line up with TRBD1. The V gene's germline CDR1 is KGHSH and CDR2 LQKENI. The CDR3 is 14 residues long. With V trimmed by 4 bases and J by 6 bases, 6 bases remained unmatched. CDR3 nucleotide sequence: TGTGCCAGCTCACTCAACCGGGACAGCAATGAGCAGTTCTTC. Encoded protein: CASSLNRDSNEQFF.

This chain uses TRBV6-1 with TRBJ1-6; D gene uncertain. The CDR3 runs to 17 residues. V lost 2 bases and J lost 6, with 17 bases in between. Germline V gene lookup returns CDR1 MNHNS and CDR2 SASEGT. CDR3 coding DNA: TGTGCCAGCAGTGAACCGAAAGAGATGGCGGGTAATTCACCCCTCCACTTT. Amino acid sequence: CASSEPKEMAGNSPLHF.

This clone is a singleton in its sample. The chain joins TRBV28 to TRBJ2-2; possibly TRBD2 for D (6 bases). The CDR3 consists of 15 residues. The V end was cut by 3 bases, the J end by 3 bases, with 11 bases between. Germline V gene data show CDR1 as MDHEN and CDR2 as SYDVKM. The CDR3 reads CASSLWREDTGELFF. DNA of the CDR3: TGTGCCAGCAGTTTGTGGAGGGAGGACACCGGGGAGCTGTTTTTT.

This chain joins TRBV3-1 (or the pseudogene TRBV3-2) and TRBJ1-2; TRBD1 agrees at 11 bases. Germline CDR1 and CDR2: LGHDT and YNNKEL (reference sequence). The CDR3 runs to 14 residues. V dropped 3 bases and J dropped 4; count of bases not matched to a gene: 1. For the CDR3, the DNA is TGTGCCAGCAGCCAGGACAGGGGGCCCTATGGCTACACCTTC. Amino acid sequence: CASSQDRGPYGYTF.